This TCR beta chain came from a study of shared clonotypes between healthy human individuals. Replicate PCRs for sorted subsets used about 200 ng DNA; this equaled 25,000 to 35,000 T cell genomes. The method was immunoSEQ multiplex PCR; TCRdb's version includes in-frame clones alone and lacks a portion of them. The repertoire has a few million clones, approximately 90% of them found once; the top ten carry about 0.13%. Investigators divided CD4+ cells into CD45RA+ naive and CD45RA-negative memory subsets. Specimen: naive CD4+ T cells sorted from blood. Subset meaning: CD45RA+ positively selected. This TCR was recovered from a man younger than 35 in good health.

This CDR3 reads CASNPGQGYEQYF. DNA for the CDR3: TGTGCCAGCAATCCGGGCCAAGGCTACGAGCAGTACTTC. This chain connects TRBV6-1 to TRBJ2-7; the D is unclear. With 7 bases removed from V and 3 bases from J, the gap between germline ends came to 13 bases. The CDR3 totals 13 residues. Germline V gene lookup returns CDR1 MNHNS and CDR2 SASEGT.